This is a list of T cell receptor beta chains from one sample in a study of cytomegalovirus exposure and HLA in healthy donors. TCRdb keeps only in-frame clones here, not all; method: immunoSEQ multiplex PCR. The sample contains about 130,000 clones, around three quarters of which appear only once. Sample: PBMCs. These receptors were obtained from a woman aged 45-65 years in good health and CMV-seronegative. Both conserved end residues are part of each CDR3. The D gene is left open where the match is weak. Clone sizes are given selectively: once, few, many, or a class where the clone is expanded.

D gene | CDR3 length | clone size | J gene | V gene | CDR3 protein | CDR3 DNA
TRBD1 | 14 | - | TRBJ1-2 | TRBV28 | CASSHRGRPGGYTF | TGTGCCAGCAGCCACAGGGGGCGCCCCGGGGGCTACACCTTC
- | 11 | few | TRBJ1-1 | TRBV29-1 | CSATVDTEAFF | TGCAGCGCCACAGTTGACACTGAAGCTTTCTTT
TRBD1 | 16 | - | TRBJ1-6 | TRBV30 | CAWSAAGTGARSPLHF | TGTGCCTGGAGTGCAGCGGGTACAGGGGCTAGGTCACCCCTCCACTTT
- | 15 | - | TRBJ1-1 | TRBV29-1 | CSALVGGTMNTEAFF | TGCAGCGCGTTGGTAGGAGGGACCATGAACACTGAAGCTTTCTTT
- | 17 | - | TRBJ2-1 | TRBV28 | CASSSLQGGSLFSEQFF | TGTGCCAGCAGTTCCCTTCAGGGAGGAAGTCTCTTTAGTGAGCAGTTCTTC
- | 15 | - | TRBJ2-7 | TRBV12-2 | CASRLGRSSSYEQYF | TGTGCAAGTCGCTTAGGTCGGTCCTCCTCCTACGAGCAGTACTTC
- | 15 | once | TRBJ1-1 | TRBV27 | CASSPGVEVNTEAFF | TGTGCCAGCAGTCCAGGGGTGGAGGTGAACACTGAAGCTTTCTTT
- | 15 | - | TRBJ1-1 | TRBV25-1 | CASTPPGGRGTEAFF | TGTGCCAGCACCCCCCCCGGTGGGAGGGGCACTGAAGCTTTCTTT
TRBD1 | 14 | - | TRBJ1-2 | TRBV28 | CASVGGQGLYGYTF | TGTGCCAGCGTTGGGGGACAGGGACTTTATGGCTACACCTTC
- | 10 | - | TRBJ1-2 | TRBV20-1 | CSASEDGYTF | TGCAGTGCTTCGGAGGATGGCTACACCTTC
- | 13 | - | TRBJ1-5 | TRBV19 | CASSIDKIQLQHF | TGTGCCAGTAGTATCGACAAGATTCAGCTCCAGCATTTT
- | 15 | - | TRBJ2-1 | TRBV7-2 | CASSLKAGSYNEQFF | TGTGCCAGCAGCTTAAAAGCGGGCTCCTACAATGAGCAGTTCTTC
- | 17 | - | TRBJ1-4 | TRBV28 | CASRHTRTVTTNEKLFF | TGTGCCAGCAGACACACTCGGACAGTTACAACTAATGAAAAACTGTTTTTT
- | 13 | - | TRBJ1-5 | TRBV30 | CALNTGPTQPQHF | TGTGCCTTAAATACAGGGCCCACGCAGCCCCAGCATTTT
- | 13 | - | TRBJ2-1 | TRBV27 | CASSLQNYNEQFF | TGTGCCAGCAGTTTACAAAACTACAATGAGCAGTTCTTC
TRBD2 | 14 | - | TRBJ2-1 | TRBV7-3 | CASSWEGGYNEQFF | TGTGCCAGCAGCTGGGAGGGCGGCTACAATGAGCAGTTCTTC
- | 16 | - | TRBJ1-3 | TRBV11-3 | CASSLEPAYSGNTIYF | TGTGCCAGCAGCTTAGAACCCGCGTACTCTGGAAACACCATATATTTT
- | 16 | - | TRBJ1-1 | TRBV5-1 | CASSLSGAPGGTEAFF | TGCGCCAGCAGCCTCAGCGGGGCCCCAGGAGGCACTGAAGCTTTCTTT
TRBD1 | 15 | - | TRBJ1-4 | TRBV7-8 | CASSLRDRPNEKLFF | TGTGCCAGCAGCTTGCGGGACAGACCTAATGAAAAACTGTTTTTT
TRBD1 | 14 | - | TRBJ1-1 | TRBV9 | CASSARQGAAEAFF | TGTGCCAGCAGCGCCAGACAGGGGGCTGCTGAAGCTTTCTTT
TRBD1 | 17 | - | TRBJ2-6 | TRBV7-3 | CASSYGQGAGGANVLTF | TGTGCCAGCAGCTACGGACAGGGGGCGGGAGGGGCCAACGTCCTGACTTTC
TRBD2 | 15 | - | TRBJ2-1 | TRBV15 | CATSRGNSGTDEQFF | TGTGCCACCAGCAGAGGGAATAGCGGGACGGATGAGCAGTTCTTC
- | 16 | - | TRBJ2-7 | TRBV10-1 | CASSELIPDRPYEQYF | TGCGCCAGCAGTGAGTTAATTCCGGACAGACCCTACGAGCAGTACTTC
TRBD2 | 15 | - | TRBJ2-1 | TRBV5-4 | CASSLDLLAANEQFF | TGTGCCAGCAGCTTAGACCTACTAGCGGCCAATGAGCAGTTCTTC
- | 14 | - | TRBJ2-7 | TRBV19 | CASRGRGPAYEQYF | TGTGCCAGTCGGGGGCGGGGGCCGGCCTACGAGCAGTACTTC
TRBD2 | 19 | - | TRBJ2-1 | TRBV19 | CASSMRGRGPGGRGNEQFF | TGTGCCAGTAGTATGAGGGGCAGGGGACCTGGCGGGAGGGGTAATGAGCAGTTCTTC
- | 11 | - | TRBJ1-1 | TRBV18 | CASSSTEEAFF | TGTGCCAGCTCATCCACTGAAGAAGCTTTCTTT
TRBD2 | 18 | - | TRBJ2-1 | TRBV5-1 | CASSPRVGGGRGNNEQFF | TGCGCCAGCAGCCCCCGCGTCGGGGGAGGGAGAGGTAACAATGAGCAGTTCTTC
TRBD2 | 17 | once | TRBJ2-1 | TRBV11-1 | CASSSFTSGRLDNEQFF | TGTGCCAGCAGCTCTTTTACTAGCGGGAGGTTGGACAATGAGCAGTTCTTC
- | 16 | - | TRBJ2-1 | TRBV28 | CASSLLNRVAYNEQFF | TGTGCCAGCAGTTTATTAAACAGGGTAGCCTACAATGAGCAGTTCTTC
- | 16 | - | TRBJ2-3 | TRBV7-9 | CASSLSPTKIPDTQYF | TGTGCCAGCAGCTTATCACCTACTAAAATCCCAGATACGCAGTATTTT
- | 11 | - | TRBJ2-3 | TRBV20-1 | CSAMGQDTQYF | TGCAGTGCGATGGGACAAGATACGCAGTATTTT
TRBD1 | 16 | - | TRBJ2-1 | TRBV5-5 | CASSSNRDRGPNEQFF | TGTGCCAGCAGCTCCAACCGGGACAGGGGGCCTAATGAGCAGTTCTTC
- | 13 | - | TRBJ1-2 | TRBV2 | CASSTGGVYGYTF | TGTGCCAGCAGCACGGGGGGGGTCTATGGCTACACCTTC
TRBD1 | 15 | - | TRBJ1-2 | TRBV5-4 | CASSPDRAYLYGYTF | TGTGCCAGCAGCCCTGACAGGGCGTACCTTTATGGCTACACCTTC
TRBD2 | 20 | few | TRBJ2-4 | TRBV4-3 | CASSQGTSGMGSPTKNIQYF | TGCGCCAGCAGCCAAGGGACTAGCGGTATGGGTTCCCCTACCAAAAACATTCAGTACTTC
- | 14 | - | TRBJ1-1 | TRBV6-5 | CASSDGGVGTEAFF | TGTGCCAGCAGCGACGGGGGGGTAGGAACTGAAGCTTTCTTT
- | 14 | - | TRBJ1-1 | TRBV7-9 | CASRPRTENTEAFF | TGTGCCAGCAGGCCAAGGACAGAGAACACTGAAGCTTTCTTT
TRBD1 | 14 | - | TRBJ2-1 | TRBV5-1 | CASSLGQGADEQFF | TGCGCCAGCAGCCTCGGACAGGGGGCTGATGAGCAGTTCTTC
TRBD2 | 15 | - | TRBJ2-1 | TRBV9 | CASSARLAGDHEQFF | TGTGCCAGCAGCGCCCGACTAGCGGGAGACCATGAGCAGTTCTTC
- | 14 | - | TRBJ2-5 | TRBV7-9 | CASSFRTQKETQYF | TGTGCCAGCAGCTTCCGGACACAAAAAGAGACCCAGTACTTC
- | 12 | - | TRBJ2-7 | TRBV28 | CASSPFFKEQYF | TGTGCCAGCAGTCCATTTTTCAAAGAGCAGTACTTC
TRBD1 | 15 | - | TRBJ1-2 | TRBV2 | CATGGQGFLFDGYTF | TGTGCTACGGGGGGACAGGGCTTTCTTTTTGATGGCTACACCTTC
TRBD2 | 16 | - | TRBJ2-7 | TRBV18 | CASSPDGTSGIYEQYF | TGTGCCAGCTCACCTGATGGGACTAGCGGGATCTACGAGCAGTACTTC
- | 13 | - | TRBJ2-4 | TRBV27 | CASRSGSKNIQYF | TGTGCCAGCAGATCAGGGTCCAAAAACATTCAGTACTTC
- | 14 | few | TRBJ1-5 | TRBV5-4 | CASSIGLGGQPQHF | TGTGCCAGCAGCATCGGACTAGGCGGACAGCCCCAGCATTTT
- | 12 | - | TRBJ2-1 | TRBV19 | CASSIERNEQFF | TGTGCCAGTAGTATCGAGCGGAATGAGCAGTTCTTC
- | 16 | - | TRBJ1-4 | TRBV6-5 | CASSYLGTGGGNELFF | TGTGCCAGCAGTTACCTCGGGACGGGCGGGGGAAACGAACTGTTTTTT